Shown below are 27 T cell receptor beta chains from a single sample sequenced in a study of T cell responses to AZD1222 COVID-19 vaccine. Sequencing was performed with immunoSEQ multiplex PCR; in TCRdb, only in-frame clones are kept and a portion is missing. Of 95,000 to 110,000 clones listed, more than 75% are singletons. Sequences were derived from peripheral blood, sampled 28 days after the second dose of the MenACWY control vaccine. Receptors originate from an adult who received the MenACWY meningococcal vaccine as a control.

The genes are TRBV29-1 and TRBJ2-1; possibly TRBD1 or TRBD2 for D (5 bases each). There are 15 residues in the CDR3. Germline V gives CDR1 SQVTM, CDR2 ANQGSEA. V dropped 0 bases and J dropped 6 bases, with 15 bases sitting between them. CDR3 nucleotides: TGCAGCGTTGAAGAAAAACTTGGGACCGGCAATGAGCAGTTCTTC. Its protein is CSVEEKLGTGNEQFF.

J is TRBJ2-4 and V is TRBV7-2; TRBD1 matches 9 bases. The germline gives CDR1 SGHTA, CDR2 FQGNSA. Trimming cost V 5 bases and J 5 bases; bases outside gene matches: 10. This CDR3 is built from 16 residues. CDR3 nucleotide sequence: TGTGCCAGCAGCGGACAGGGGCGGTCAATCCAAAACATTCAGTACTTC. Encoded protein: CASSGQGRSIQNIQYF.

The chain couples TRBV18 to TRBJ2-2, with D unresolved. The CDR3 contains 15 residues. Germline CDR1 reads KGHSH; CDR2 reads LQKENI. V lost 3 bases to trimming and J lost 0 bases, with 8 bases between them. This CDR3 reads CASSPWTPNTGELFF. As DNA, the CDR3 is TGTGCCAGCTCACCTTGGACGCCGAACACCGGGGAGCTGTTTTTT.

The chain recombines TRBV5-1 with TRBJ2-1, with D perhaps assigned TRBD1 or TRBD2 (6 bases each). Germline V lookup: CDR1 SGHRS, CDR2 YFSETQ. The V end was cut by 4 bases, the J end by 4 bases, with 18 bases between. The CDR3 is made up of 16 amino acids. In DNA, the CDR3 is TGCGCCAGCAGCCCTCAGCCCGGGGGCCCATACAATGAGCAGTTCTTC. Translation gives CASSPQPGGPYNEQFF. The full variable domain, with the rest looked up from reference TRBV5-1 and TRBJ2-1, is KAGVTQTPRYLIKTRGQQVTLSCSPISGHRSVSWYQQTPGQGLQFLFEYFSETQRNKGNFPGRFSGRQFSNSRSEMNVSTLELGDSALYLCASSPQPGGPYNEQFFGPGTRLTVL.

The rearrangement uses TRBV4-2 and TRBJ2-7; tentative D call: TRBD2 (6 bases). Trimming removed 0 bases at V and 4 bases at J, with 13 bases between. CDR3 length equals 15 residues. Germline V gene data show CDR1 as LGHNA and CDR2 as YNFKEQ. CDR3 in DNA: TGTGCCAGCAGCCAAGAAAAGAGCGGGCCGTACGAGCAGTACTTC. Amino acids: CASSQEKSGPYEQYF.

DNA of the CDR3: TGTGCCAGCAGCGGAGACCTCGCCGGGACAGGGAGCAACGAGCAGTACTTC. Translating it yields CASSGDLAGTGSNEQYF. The rearrangement joins TRBV5-5 to TRBJ2-7; 9 positions match TRBD1. J lost 5 bases, V lost 4 bases, and 16 bases had no gene match. Germline V lookup: CDR1 SGHKS, CDR2 YYEKEE (reference sequence). The CDR3 is 17 amino acids.

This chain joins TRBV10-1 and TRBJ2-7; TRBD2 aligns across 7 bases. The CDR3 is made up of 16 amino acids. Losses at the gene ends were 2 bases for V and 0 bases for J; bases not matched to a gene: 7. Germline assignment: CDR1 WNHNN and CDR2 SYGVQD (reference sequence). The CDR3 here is CASSEAWCGGSYEQYF. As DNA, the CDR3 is TGCGCCAGCAGTGAGGCGTGGTGCGGGGGCTCCTACGAGCAGTACTTC.

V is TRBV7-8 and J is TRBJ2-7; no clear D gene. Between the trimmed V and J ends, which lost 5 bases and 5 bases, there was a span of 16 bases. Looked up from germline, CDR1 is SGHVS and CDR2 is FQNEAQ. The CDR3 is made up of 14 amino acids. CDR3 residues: CASSGMRTTHEQYF. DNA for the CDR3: TGTGCCAGCAGCGGTATGCGGACGACCCACGAGCAGTACTTC.

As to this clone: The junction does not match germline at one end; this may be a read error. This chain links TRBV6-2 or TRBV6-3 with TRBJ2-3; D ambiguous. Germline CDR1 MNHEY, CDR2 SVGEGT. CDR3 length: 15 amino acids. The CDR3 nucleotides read TGTGCCAGCAGTTATTTGGCTACCGCCACAGATCCGCAGTATTTT. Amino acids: CASSYLATATDPQYF.

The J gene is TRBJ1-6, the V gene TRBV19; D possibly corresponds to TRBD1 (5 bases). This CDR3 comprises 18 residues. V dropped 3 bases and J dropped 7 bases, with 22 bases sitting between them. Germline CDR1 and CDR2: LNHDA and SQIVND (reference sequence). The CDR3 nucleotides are TGTGCCAGTAGTATGGGACCGCTAAATTTGGGCTTAAATTCACCCCTCCACTTT. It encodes CASSMGPLNLGLNSPLHF. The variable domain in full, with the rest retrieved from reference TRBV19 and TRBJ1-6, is DGGITQSPKYLFRKEGQNVTLSCEQNLNHDAMYWYRQDPGQGLRLIYYSQIVNDFQKGDIAEGYSVSREKKESFPLTVTSAQKNPTAFYLCASSMGPLNLGLNSPLHFGNGTRLTVT.

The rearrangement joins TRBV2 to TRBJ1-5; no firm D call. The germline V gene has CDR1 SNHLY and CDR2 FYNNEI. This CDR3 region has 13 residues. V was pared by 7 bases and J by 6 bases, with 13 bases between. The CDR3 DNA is TGTGCCAGCACCGGAGGTGTGGGTCAGCCCCAGCATTTT. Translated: CASTGGVGQPQHF.

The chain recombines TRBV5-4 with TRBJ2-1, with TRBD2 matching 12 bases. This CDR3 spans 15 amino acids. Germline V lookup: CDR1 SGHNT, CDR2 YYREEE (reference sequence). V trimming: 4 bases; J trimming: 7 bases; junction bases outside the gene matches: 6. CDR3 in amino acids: CASSLRLAGANEQFF. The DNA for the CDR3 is TGTGCCAGCAGCCTCCGACTAGCGGGGGCGAATGAGCAGTTCTTC.

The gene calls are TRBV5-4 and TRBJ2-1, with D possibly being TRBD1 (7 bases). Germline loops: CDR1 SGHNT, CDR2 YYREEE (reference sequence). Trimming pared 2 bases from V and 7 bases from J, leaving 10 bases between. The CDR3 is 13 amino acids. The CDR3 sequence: CASSFQGGNEQFF. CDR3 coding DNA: TGTGCCAGCAGCTTTCAGGGGGGTAATGAGCAGTTCTTC.

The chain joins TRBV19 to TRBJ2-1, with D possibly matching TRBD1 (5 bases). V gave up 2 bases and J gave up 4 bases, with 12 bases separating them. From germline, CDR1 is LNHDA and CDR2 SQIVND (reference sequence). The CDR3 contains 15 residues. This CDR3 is CASSIKGRDYNEQFF. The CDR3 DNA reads TGTGCCAGTAGTATAAAAGGCAGGGATTACAATGAGCAGTTCTTC.

The CDR3 loop reads CASSLAIRDRKNQPQHF. Written as DNA, the CDR3 is TGTGCCAGCAGTTTGGCAATACGGGACAGAAAAAATCAGCCCCAGCATTTT. The chain joins TRBV28 to TRBJ1-5, with TRBD1 identical over 7 bases. Germline CDR1 reads MDHEN; CDR2 reads SYDVKM. The CDR3 length is 17 residues. V was pared by 3 bases and J by 4 bases, with 12 bases of the junction left unmatched.

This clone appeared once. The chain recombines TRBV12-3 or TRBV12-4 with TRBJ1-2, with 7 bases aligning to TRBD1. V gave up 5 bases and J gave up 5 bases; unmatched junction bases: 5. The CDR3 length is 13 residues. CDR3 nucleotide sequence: TGTGCCAGCAGTCCGACAGGGTTGTATGGCTACACCTTC. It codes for CASSPTGLYGYTF.

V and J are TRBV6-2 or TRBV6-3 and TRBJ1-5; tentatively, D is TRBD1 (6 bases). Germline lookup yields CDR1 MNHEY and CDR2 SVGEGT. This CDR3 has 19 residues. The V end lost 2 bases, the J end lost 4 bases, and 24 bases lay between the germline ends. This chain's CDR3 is CASSYEMFFDNRANQPQHF. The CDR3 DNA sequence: TGTGCCAGCAGTTACGAGATGTTTTTTGATAACAGGGCGAATCAGCCCCAGCATTTT.

This CDR3 reads CATSRGTGGQAEAFF. In nucleotides, the CDR3 is TGTGCCACCAGCAGAGGGACAGGGGGGCAGGCTGAAGCTTTCTTT. The chain is built from TRBV15 and TRBJ1-1; TRBD1 agrees at 10 bases. The CDR3 totals 15 residues. V dropped 1 base and J dropped 6; count of bases not matched to a gene: 5. CDR1 and CDR2 (germline): LNHNV, YYDKDF (reference sequence).

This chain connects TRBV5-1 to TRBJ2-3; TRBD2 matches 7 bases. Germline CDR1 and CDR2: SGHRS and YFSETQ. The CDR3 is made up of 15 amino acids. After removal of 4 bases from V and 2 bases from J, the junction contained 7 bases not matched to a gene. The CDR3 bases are TGCGCCAGCAGCCGTCTAGCGGAGTACACAGATACGCAGTATTTT. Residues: CASSRLAEYTDTQYF.

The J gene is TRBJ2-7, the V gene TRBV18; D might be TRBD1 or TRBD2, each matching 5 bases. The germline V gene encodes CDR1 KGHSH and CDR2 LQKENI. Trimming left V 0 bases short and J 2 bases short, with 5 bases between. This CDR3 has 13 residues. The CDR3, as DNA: TGTGCCAGCTCACCACCGGGACCCTACGAGCAGTACTTC. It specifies CASSPPGPYEQYF.

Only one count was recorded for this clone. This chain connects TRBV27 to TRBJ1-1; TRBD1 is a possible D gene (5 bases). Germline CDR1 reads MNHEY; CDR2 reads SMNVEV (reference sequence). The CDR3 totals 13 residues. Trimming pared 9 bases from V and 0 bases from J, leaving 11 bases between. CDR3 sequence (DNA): TGTGCCAGTAAAGGACATATGAACACTGAAGCTTTCTTT. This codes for CASKGHMNTEAFF.

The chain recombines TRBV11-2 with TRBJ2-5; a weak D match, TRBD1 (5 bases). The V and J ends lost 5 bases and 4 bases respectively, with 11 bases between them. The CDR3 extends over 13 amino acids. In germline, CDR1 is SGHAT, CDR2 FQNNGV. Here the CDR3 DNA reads TGTGCCAGCAGCGAAGCAGGGTCAGAGACCCAGTACTTC. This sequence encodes CASSEAGSETQYF.

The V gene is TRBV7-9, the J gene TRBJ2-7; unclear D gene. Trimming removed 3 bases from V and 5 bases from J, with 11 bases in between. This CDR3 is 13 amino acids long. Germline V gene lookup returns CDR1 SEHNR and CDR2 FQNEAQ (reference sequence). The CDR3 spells CASSLRPSNEQYF. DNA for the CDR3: TGTGCCAGCAGCTTGAGACCTTCTAACGAGCAGTACTTC.

DNA for the CDR3: TGTGCCAGCAGCTTAGAGTACAGTCGTAGTGAAAAACTGTTTTTT. This translates into CASSLEYSRSEKLFF. The rearrangement uses TRBV11-2 and TRBJ1-4; D ambiguous. Deletions cut 0 bases from V and 7 bases from J, with 12 bases between. Germline CDR1 SGHAT, CDR2 FQNNGV. CDR3 size: 15 residues.

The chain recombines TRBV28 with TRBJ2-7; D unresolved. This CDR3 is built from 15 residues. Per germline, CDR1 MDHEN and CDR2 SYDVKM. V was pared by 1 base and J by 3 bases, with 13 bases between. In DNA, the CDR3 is TGTGCCAGCAGTTTATTGGCTACCGGGCTCTACGAGCAGTACTTC. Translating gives CASSLLATGLYEQYF.

The CDR3 DNA reads as TGTGCCAGCAGTTTGGAAACCAACAATGAGCAGTTCTTC. This gives the protein CASSLETNNEQFF. The V gene is TRBV6-6, the J gene TRBJ2-1; D not certain. The germline V and J ends were trimmed by 4 bases and 5 bases, with 9 bases remaining between them. CDR3 size: 13 residues. Germline assignment: CDR1 MNHNY and CDR2 SVGAGI (reference sequence).

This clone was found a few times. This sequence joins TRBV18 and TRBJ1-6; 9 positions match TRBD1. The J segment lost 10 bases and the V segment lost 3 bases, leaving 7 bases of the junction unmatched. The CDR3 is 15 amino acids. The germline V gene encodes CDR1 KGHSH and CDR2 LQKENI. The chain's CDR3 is CASSPRQGGDSPLHF. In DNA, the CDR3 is TGTGCCAGCTCACCTCGACAGGGGGGTGACTCACCCCTCCACTTT. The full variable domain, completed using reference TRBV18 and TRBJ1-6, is NAGVMQNPRHLVRRRGQEARLRCSPMKGHSHVYWYRQLPEEGLKFMVYLQKENIIDESGMPKERFSAEFPKEGPSILRIQQVVRGDSAAYFCASSPRQGGDSPLHFGNGTRLTVT.